This T cell receptor beta chain was sequenced in a study of cytomegalovirus exposure and HLA in healthy donors. Whole-study findings and limits: CMV antigen specificity was confirmed in vitro for three CMV-associated chains.

V lost 0 bases and J lost 2, with 16 bases in between. The germline V gene has CDR1 SGHRS and CDR2 YFSETQ. This CDR3 is 17 amino acids long. Details on this clone: Its antigen is unknown.

Only in-frame clones appear in the TCRdb table, and some are missing; sequencing was by immunoSEQ multiplex PCR. The sample carries fewer than 300,000 clones, 85% to 90% recorded once. The receptor was derived from a woman aged 18-29 years in good health and CMV-seronegative. The sequenced material came from PBMCs. This chain joins TRBV5-1 and TRBJ2-3; D is perhaps TRBD1 (5 bases). The CDR3 here is CASSLAWRQGFTDTQYF. The CDR3 DNA reads TGCGCCAGCAGCTTGGCGTGGCGTCAGGGCTTCACAGATACGCAGTATTTT.